This T cell receptor (beta chain) was sequenced for a study of shared clonotypes between healthy human individuals (TCRdb year 2020). Regarding the complete study: The cohort comprised a couple of women and a few men aged 18 to 49 years. For each donor, CD4 naive and CD4 memory were each given three plates, CD8 naive was given two plates, and CD8 memory was given one plate. Blood TCR repertoires of roughly five healthy adults were deeply sequenced to estimate repertoire size and the extent of clonotype sharing between individuals. Libraries were prepared and TCR repertoires were sequenced by different laboratories using diverse techniques, in order to increase sequencing depth and limit assay-specific biases. Each donor's leukapheresis produced roughly between roughly 0.9 and 8.9 billion PBMCs.

From a lookup of the germline V gene, CDR1 and CDR2 are SGHVS and FNYEAQ. V sheds 4 bases and J sheds 1 base, leaving 10 bases between their ends. The CDR3 contains 14 residues, cysteine and phenylalanine counted. Only the CDR3 portion is preserved as DNA: 42 bases, with reading frame beginning at the first base. Donors were healthy HIV-negative adults with no recently reported acute infections or vaccinations. Only Caucasian adults living in Nashville, Tennessee, USA were represented among the donors. CD4+ T cells were enriched by magnetic negative selection, after which naive cells were positively selected on CD45RA and the negative fraction was taken as the memory subset. Blood was obtained by leukapheresis, after which PBMCs were separated by Ficoll-Histopaque density gradient centrifugation and cryopreserved in liquid nitrogen vapor phase. Analytical flow cytometry was used to check the purity and quantity of each magnetically sorted T cell population. Genomic DNA was isolated from each sorted fraction and quantified by UV absorbance on a Nanodrop 2000c.

On this clone: What antigen it recognizes has not been identified. Per-base qualities were not stored, and no clone one base away is much larger.

TCR CDR3 regions were amplified from genomic DNA by multiplex PCR using the deep immunoSEQ assay. Extracted genomic DNA from each cell subset was spread evenly across all wells of several immunoSEQ 96-well plates, with each plate serving as a replicate. For sorted subsets, each replicate PCR was loaded with about 0.2 ug genomic DNA, equivalent to some 31,000 T cell genomes. Purified libraries were measured with a Qubit 3.0 fluorometer, size-checked on a Bioanalyzer 2100, and measured again with the KAPA Library Quantification kit. Every immunoSEQ 96-well plate was sequenced on a dedicated single-read 150-cycle Illumina NextSeq 550 flow cell. The paper's processing steps were these. Because only junctional sequences without quality scores were contained in the immunoSEQ output, filtering matching that applied to full-length reads could not be performed. To assign V/J genes and CDR3, sequences were annotated against IMGT germline references using PyIR, a Python wrapper for IgBLAST v1.9. Reads were removed for weak V/J assignments (E-value above 1e-6), missing CDR3, stop codons, out-of-frame junctions, or ambiguous translated residues. V3J clonotypes were defined as sequences sharing an identical inferred V gene, J gene, and CDR3 amino acid sequence. To compute the percentage overlap between repertoires, the number of shared unique clonotypes was divided by the size of the smaller repertoire. Repertoire richness was assessed with RTK rarefaction, the Chao1 estimator, and Recon v2.1 estimates of unobserved clonotypes. For all TCRbeta clonotypes obtained by the gDNA method from a handful of donors, generation probabilities were computed with OLGA. In its TCRdb copy, this immuneACCESS table keeps in-frame sequences only and misses some clones. Where compared with another copy, unresolved V genes explain less than half of these, and the others have no known cause. That table gives V, J and clone size, and the DNA gave D and trimming. Across this sample there are 2.3 million or so clones, with approximately 93% seen only once. About 0.39% of the sample is taken by the ten largest.

The full study reports these points: Even with the large sequencing depth, rarefaction of the sorted-subset datasets indicated that sequencing was incomplete. Clonotypes shared by all four sorted-subset donors showed higher generation probabilities than non-shared clonotypes. Estimated clonotype richness was generally larger for naive than for memory subsets. Because the study included only a small number of donors, the genetic and exposure-history diversity represented was limited. Pairwise subsampling indicated that sequencing depth was expected to affect the degree of clonotype sharing among donors. Only blood was sampled, and tissue TCR repertoires likely differ from those in blood. Sharing across four donors was observed for approximately 4.6% of naive CD4, 3.5% of naive CD8, 2% to 2.5% of memory CD4, and roughly 0.4% of memory CD8 clonotypes.

Specimen: naive CD4+ T cells from PBMCs. What this sample's cell subset or site label stands for: CD45RA+ positively selected. The origin of this receptor is a man younger than 30 in good health. Some clones in this sample may be carry-over from other donors' samples. The chain is assembled from TRBV7-6 and TRBJ1-1; TRBD1 is a weak D gene call, 5 bases matching. The CDR3 in this case is CASSSPGWNTEAFF. At the DNA level, the sequence is TGTGCCAGCAGCTCCCCAGGGTGGAACACTGAAGCTTTCTTT.